What follows are 26 T cell receptor beta chains derived from one specimen sequenced in a study of cytomegalovirus exposure and HLA in healthy donors. TCRdb's copy holds only in-frame clones and misses some; the assay was immunoSEQ multiplex PCR. Counted here are 200,000 to 300,000 clones, about 92% occurring once; the ten biggest clones make up 3% to 3.5%. Material: PBMCs. Source of these receptors: a woman aged 25 to 39 in good health and CMV-seronegative.

J is TRBJ2-7 and V is TRBV28; 9 nucleotides match TRBD1. Germline assignment: CDR1 MDHEN and CDR2 SYDVKM. The CDR3 runs 15 residues. V lost 5 bases to trimming and J lost 3 bases; unmatched junction nucleotides: 8. CDR3 DNA: TGTGCCAGCAGTCCCCACCAGGGACAGGGCTACGAGCAGTACTTC. It yields the protein CASSPHQGQGYEQYF.

This clone was seen a single time. This chain links TRBV7-2 with TRBJ1-5; D gene unclear. Germline CDR1 reads SGHTA; CDR2 reads FQGNSA. V dropped 1 base and J dropped 3 bases, with 4 bases sitting between them. The CDR3 is 13 amino acids. The CDR3 DNA sequence: TGTGCCAGCAGCTTAGTGGCCAATCAGCCCCAGCATTTT. Its protein is CASSLVANQPQHF. Based on the CDR3 plus reference TRBV7-2 and TRBJ1-5, the full variable domain is GAGVSQSPSNKVTEKGKDVELRCDPISGHTALYWYRQSLGQGLEFLIYFQGNSAPDKSGLPSDRFSAERTGGSVSTLTIQRTQQEDSAVYLCASSLVANQPQHFGDGTRLSIL.

The CDR3 here is CSAPGRQLNTEAFF. The CDR3 nucleotides are TGCAGCGCTCCGGGAAGGCAGCTGAACACTGAAGCTTTCTTT. The rearrangement joins TRBV29-1 to TRBJ1-1; D gene ambiguous. V was cut by 7 bases and J by 0 bases, with 15 bases left in between. The CDR3 sequence is 14 residues long. Per the germline V gene, CDR1 is SQVTM and CDR2 is ANQGSEA.

The chain combines TRBV13 with TRBJ1-5, with D possibly being TRBD1 (6 bases). V shed 5 bases and J shed 6 bases, with 14 bases lying between them. Germline V gene data show CDR1 as PRHDT and CDR2 as FYEKMQ (reference sequence). The CDR3 totals 14 residues. CDR3 DNA: TGTGCCAGCAGCAACAACAGGGCTACTCAGCCCCAGCATTTT. It is translated as CASSNNRATQPQHF.

The J gene is TRBJ1-5, the V gene TRBV6-1; D might be TRBD1 (5 bases). Trimming cost V 2 bases and J 7 bases, with 21 bases left between them. The CDR3 runs to 17 residues. Germline CDR1 MNHNS, CDR2 SASEGT. The CDR3: CASSEPQGSRSGQPQHF. CDR3 DNA sequence: TGTGCCAGCAGTGAACCCCAGGGCTCTCGATCCGGACAGCCCCAGCATTTT.

CDR3 bases: TGTGCCAGCCAAGAGGCGGGCGGGGAGCTGTTTTTT. It translates to CASQEAGGELFF. J is TRBJ2-2 and V is TRBV11-3; possible D gene TRBD2, 5 bases. CDR1 is SGHNT, CDR2 YENEEA, per germline. The ends were cut back, 8 bases at V and 7 bases at J, with 11 bases in the middle. The CDR3 is 12 residues long.

V and J are TRBV30 and TRBJ2-2; 7 bases match TRBD1. The V gene end was trimmed by 0 bases and the J gene end by 4 bases; junction bases not matched to a gene: 5. The CDR3 is 15 amino acids. Germline CDR1 GTSNPN, CDR2 SVGIG (reference sequence). CDR3 sequence (DNA): TGTGCCTGGAGTGTACGCAGGGGGATCACCGGGGAGCTGTTTTTT. Translated, it gives CAWSVRRGITGELFF.

This rearrangement joins TRBV27 to TRBJ2-3, with 15 bases lining up with TRBD2. The germline CDR1 and CDR2 sequences are MNHEY and SMNVEV (reference sequence). The CDR3 has 15 amino acids. With V trimmed by 8 bases and J by 2 bases, 2 bases remained unmatched. CDR3 amino acids: CASGLAGGTTDTQYF. CDR3 coding DNA: TGTGCCAGCGGACTAGCGGGAGGGACCACAGATACGCAGTATTTT.

V usage is TRBV13 and J usage is TRBJ2-5, with 12 bases lining up with TRBD1. The germline gives CDR1 PRHDT, CDR2 FYEKMQ (reference sequence). The V segment lost 10 bases and the J segment 5 bases; nucleotides outside the gene matches: 11. The CDR3 totals 15 residues. The DNA for the CDR3 is TGTGCCACACGAACCCGGGACAGGGGGCCGGAGACCCAGTACTTC. Its translation: CATRTRDRGPETQYF.

The chain employs TRBV4-1 and TRBJ1-5; D remains ambiguous. The CDR3 sequence is 14 residues long. V shed 4 bases and J shed 3 bases, with 10 bases lying between them. Germline V CDR1 and CDR2: MGHRA, YSYEKL. The CDR3 is CASSPGPFNQPQHF. Written as DNA, the CDR3 is TGCGCCAGCAGCCCAGGACCGTTCAATCAGCCCCAGCATTTT.

The sample holds one count of this clone. The J gene is TRBJ2-2, the V gene TRBV2, with D perhaps given as TRBD1 or TRBD2 (5 bases each). V lost 2 bases to trimming and J lost 0 bases, with 10 bases between them. Germline V gives CDR1 SNHLY, CDR2 FYNNEI. This CDR3 region has 16 residues. CDR3 sequence reads: CASSEKGRANTGELFF. CDR3 nucleotide sequence: TGTGCCAGCAGTGAAAAGGGGAGAGCGAACACCGGGGAGCTGTTTTTT.

The chain uses TRBV5-6 and TRBJ1-1; D unclear. The CDR3 consists of 15 residues. Trimming left V 0 bases short and J 0 bases short, with 9 bases between. Germline CDR1 and CDR2: SGHDT and YYEEEE. DNA of the CDR3: TGTGCCAGCAGCTTGGGGGTCCGCATGAACACTGAAGCTTTCTTT. Encoded protein: CASSLGVRMNTEAFF.

The V call is TRBV4-1, the J call TRBJ1-2; TRBD1 might be the D (6 bases). This CDR3 contains 16 residues. Germline loops: CDR1 MGHRA, CDR2 YSYEKL. V was cut by 1 base and J by 3 bases, with 15 bases left in between. The CDR3 sequence is CASSQVWAGVDYGYTF. As DNA, the CDR3 is TGCGCCAGCAGCCAAGTCTGGGCAGGGGTGGACTATGGCTACACCTTC.

This clone was picked up one time. V gene TRBV19 combines with J gene TRBJ2-7; either TRBD1 or TRBD2 may supply D (5 bases each). The CDR3 sequence is 13 residues long. Trimming left V 3 bases short and J 6 bases short, with 12 bases between. Per germline, CDR1 LNHDA and CDR2 SQIVND (reference sequence). The CDR3 is CASSIGTATEQYF. The CDR3 DNA follows: TGTGCCAGTAGTATCGGGACGGCGACCGAGCAGTACTTC.

This chain uses TRBV25-1 with TRBJ1-3; D is uncertain. The length of the CDR3 is 14 residues. The ends were cut back, 1 base at V and 8 bases at J, with 12 bases in the middle. Germline CDR1 reads MGHDK; CDR2 reads SYGVNS. The CDR3, as DNA: TGTGCCAGCAGTGAATCCACCTTTACGGACACCATATATTTT. Translating gives CASSESTFTDTIYF.

This chain joins TRBV6-5 and TRBJ1-5, with D possibly being TRBD1 (6 bases). Trimming shortened V by 6 bases and J by 8 bases, and 14 bases separated the two germline ends. Germline assignment: CDR1 MNHEY and CDR2 SVGAGI. The CDR3 totals 13 residues. The CDR3 DNA reads TGTGCCAGCAGCGAGACAGGTCTAAAGCCCCAGCATTTT. It translates to CASSETGLKPQHF.

V usage is TRBV2 and J usage is TRBJ2-2; the D gene is possibly TRBD1 (5 bases). Per germline, CDR1 SNHLY and CDR2 FYNNEI. V dropped 4 bases and J dropped 8 bases, with 11 bases sitting between them. There are 13 residues in the CDR3. As DNA, the CDR3 is TGTGCCAGCAGTGGGTGGGGCACGGGGGAGCTGTTTTTT. This translates into CASSGWGTGELFF.

V gene TRBV15 combines with J gene TRBJ2-3; TRBD2 agrees at 15 bases. V lost 3 bases, J lost 7 bases, and 5 bases stayed unmatched. Germline CDR1 is LNHNV and CDR2 is YYDKDF (reference sequence). The CDR3 is 16 residues long. CDR3 coding DNA: TGTGCCACCAGCAGCTCCGGGACTAGCGGGAGGAATACGCAGTATTTT. It encodes CATSSSGTSGRNTQYF.

V and J are TRBV9 and TRBJ2-6, with D hard to call. V lost 4 bases and J lost 4, with 12 bases in between. Per germline, CDR1 SGDLS and CDR2 YYNGEE. The CDR3 length is 15 residues. The chain's CDR3 is CASSFGWAGANVLTF. The DNA for the CDR3 is TGTGCCAGCAGCTTCGGGTGGGCCGGGGCCAACGTCCTGACTTTC.

As concerns this clone: This CDR3 is missing its conserved last phenylalanine or tryptophan, likely due to a read error. Because the CDR3's place on the DNA is in doubt, the DNA is left out and the CDR3 is given as listed by TCRdb. This chain links TRBV23-1 with TRBJ1-5. TRBV23-1 is assigned to the ORF class and has an uncertain function. Inclusive of both ends, the CDR3 amounts to 11 amino acids. This CDR3 reads CASILGCQHCQ.

The J gene is TRBJ1-4, the V gene TRBV28; 7 bases line up with TRBD1. After removal of 6 bases from V and 0 bases from J, the junction contained 4 bases not matched to a gene. This CDR3 is built from 15 residues. The germline V gene encodes CDR1 MDHEN and CDR2 SYDVKM. This CDR3 is CASRTGSSTNEKLFF. DNA for the CDR3: TGTGCCAGCAGGACAGGGAGTTCAACTAATGAAAAACTGTTTTTT.

This chain links TRBV29-1 with TRBJ2-4; D gene ambiguous. Looked up from germline, CDR1 is SQVTM and CDR2 is ANQGSEA. Trimming removed 4 bases at V and 6 bases at J, with 13 bases between. CDR3 length: 13 amino acids. CDR3: CSVAPDGINIQYF. DNA for the CDR3: TGCAGCGTTGCGCCGGACGGAATAAACATTCAGTACTTC.

As regards this clone: Relative to the germline gene, one junction end is altered; a read error may explain this. The rearrangement links TRBV18 to TRBJ2-3, with 8 bases fitting TRBD2. The CDR3 totals 15 residues. The germline CDR1 and CDR2 sequences are KGHSH and LQKENI. CDR3 nucleotides: TGTGCCAGCTCACCACCGTCATCCGGGGCGGAACTAGCGGATTTT. It specifies CASSPPSSGAELADF.

The V and J genes are TRBV21-1 and TRBJ2-1; the table's D gene call, TRBD2, was not cross checked with the DNA. TRBV21-1 is tagged as a pseudogene. CDR3 length: 18 amino acids. CDR3 amino acids: CASSKGPEGRSNYNEQFF. Written as DNA, the CDR3 is TGTGCCAGCAGCAAAGGTCCAGAGGGCCGTTCGAACTACAATGAGCAGTTCTTC.

The chain couples TRBV28 to TRBJ1-4; tentative D call: TRBD1 (6 bases). V gave up 5 bases and J gave up 8 bases, with 18 bases separating them. The CDR3 has 15 amino acids. CDR1 is MDHEN, CDR2 SYDVKM, per germline. The CDR3 reads CASSPPGGLGEKLFF. CDR3 sequence (DNA): TGTGCCAGCAGTCCCCCCGGGGGGCTCGGGGAAAAACTGTTTTTT. Drawing the rest from reference TRBV28 and TRBJ1-4, the complete variable domain is DVKVTQSSRYLVKRTGEKVFLECVQDMDHENMFWYRQDPGLGLRLIYFSYDVKMKEKGDIPEGYSVSREKKERFSLILESASTNQTSMYLCASSPPGGLGEKLFFGSGTQLSVL.

The chain links TRBV9 to TRBJ2-6, with D maybe TRBD2 (5 bases). Germline V gives CDR1 SGDLS, CDR2 YYNGEE. V dropped 3 bases and J dropped 1 base, with 17 bases sitting between them. The CDR3 consists of 18 residues. The CDR3, as DNA: TGTGCCAGCAGCGCCCGCTCTGAGGGTAGTTCTGGGGCCAACGTCCTGACTTTC. As protein: CASSARSEGSSGANVLTF.